This TCR beta chain was captured by sequencing in a study of blood T cell repertoires in COVID-19. Whole-study context: Spain, Italy and the United States supplied samples that represented acute and convalescent COVID-19.

The CDR3 is 13 residues long. V was cut by 7 bases and J by 4 bases, with 14 bases left in between. Per germline, CDR1 LGHNA and CDR2 YSLEER. As originally analysed: Scientists estimated how many nucleated cells there were by amplifying reference gene primers. Profiled with immunoSEQ multiplex PCR; TCRdb holds only in-frame clones, not every one. The V and J calls and clone size were taken over from that table, and D and trimming were inferred from the DNA. In the table there are 200,000 to 250,000 clones, around 82% of which are singletons. V is TRBV4-3 and J is TRBJ2-7; TRBD2 might be the D (6 bases). The receptor's source is a woman in her thirties or forties with acute or convalescent COVID-19. Input material: peripheral blood. CDR3 coding DNA: TGCGCCAGCACGGAGGGCTTAGGGTACGAGCAGTACTTC. Its translation: CASTEGLGYEQYF.